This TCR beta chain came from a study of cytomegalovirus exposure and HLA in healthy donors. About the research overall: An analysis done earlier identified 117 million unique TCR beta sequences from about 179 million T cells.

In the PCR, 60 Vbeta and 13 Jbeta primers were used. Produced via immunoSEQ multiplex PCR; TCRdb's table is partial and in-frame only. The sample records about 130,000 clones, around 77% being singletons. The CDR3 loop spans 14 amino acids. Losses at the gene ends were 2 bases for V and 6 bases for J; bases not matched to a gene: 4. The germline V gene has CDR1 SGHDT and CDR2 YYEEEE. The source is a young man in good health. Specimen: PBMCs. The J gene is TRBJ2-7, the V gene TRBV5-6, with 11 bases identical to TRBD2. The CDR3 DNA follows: TGTGCCAGCAGCTTTGGGACTAGCGGAACCGAGCAGTACTTC. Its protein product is CASSFGTSGTEQYF.